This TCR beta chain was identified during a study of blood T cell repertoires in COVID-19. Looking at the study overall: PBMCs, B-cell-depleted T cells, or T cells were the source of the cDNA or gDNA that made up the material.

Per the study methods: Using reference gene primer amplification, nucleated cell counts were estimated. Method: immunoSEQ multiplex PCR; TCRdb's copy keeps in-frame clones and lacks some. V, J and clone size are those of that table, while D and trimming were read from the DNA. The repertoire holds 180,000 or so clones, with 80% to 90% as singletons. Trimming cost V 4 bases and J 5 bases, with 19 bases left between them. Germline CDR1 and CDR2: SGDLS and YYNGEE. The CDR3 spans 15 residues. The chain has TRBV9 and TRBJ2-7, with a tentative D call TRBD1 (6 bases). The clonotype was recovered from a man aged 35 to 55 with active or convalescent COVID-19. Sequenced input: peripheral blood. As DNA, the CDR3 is TGTGCCAGCAGCCATTCGCCGGGGACAAAAGACGAGCAGTACTTC. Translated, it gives CASSHSPGTKDEQYF.